This TCR beta chain was captured by sequencing in a study of blood T cell repertoires in COVID-19. Overall study: COVID-19 samples from acute and convalescent phases originated in the United States, Italy and Spain. T cells, B-cell-depleted T cells, or PBMCs supplied cDNA or gDNA.

Study processing details: Amplification with reference gene primers provided the estimates of nucleated cell counts. Generated by immunoSEQ multiplex PCR, the TCRdb table keeps only in-frame clones and is missing some. V, J and clone size were drawn from that table, and D and trimming were deduced from the DNA. Counted here are roughly 180,000 clones, roughly nine tenths occurring once; the ten biggest clones make up less than 25%. The CDR3 consists of 15 residues. With 1 base clipped from V and 3 bases from J, the junction kept 5 bases outside the gene matches. Germline-derived CDR1 and CDR2 are PRHDT and FYEKMQ (reference sequence).

The receptor was isolated from a man in his 70s with active or convalescent COVID-19. The rearrangement uses TRBV13 and TRBJ2-7; 8 bases line up with TRBD1. The sample taken for sequencing was peripheral blood. The CDR3 protein is CASSLEGQESYEQYF. DNA for the CDR3: TGTGCCAGCAGCTTAGAGGGACAGGAAAGCTACGAGCAGTACTTC.